This TCR beta chain was sequenced during a study of T cells in localized non-small cell lung cancer. The assay was immunoSEQ multiplex PCR, and TCRdb's table has in-frame clones only and misses some. The sample holds some 30,000 clones; 90% to 95% are singletons and the top ten take 5.5% to 7%. In the case of this clone: Antigen unknown.

Study-level results: Longer overall survival accompanied higher blood T cell density. Measurement of T cell clonality placed uninvolved adjacent lung highest, above the level in tumor. Out of the top 100 tumor clones, a median about 58 were seen in adjacent lung.

The sequencing here drew on PBMCs, taken before any cancer treatment. The sequence came from a man aged 35 to 70 with stage II lung adenocarcinoma.

The chain's CDR3 is CASSLGTAGETQYF. The CDR3 DNA reads TGTGCCAGCAGCTTGGGGACAGCAGGGGAGACCCAGTACTTC. J is TRBJ2-5 and V is TRBV5-6, with D possibly being TRBD1 (6 bases). There are 14 residues in the CDR3. Trimming took off 0 bases at V and 5 bases at J, with 11 bases between the two ends. From germline, CDR1 is SGHDT and CDR2 YYEEEE.